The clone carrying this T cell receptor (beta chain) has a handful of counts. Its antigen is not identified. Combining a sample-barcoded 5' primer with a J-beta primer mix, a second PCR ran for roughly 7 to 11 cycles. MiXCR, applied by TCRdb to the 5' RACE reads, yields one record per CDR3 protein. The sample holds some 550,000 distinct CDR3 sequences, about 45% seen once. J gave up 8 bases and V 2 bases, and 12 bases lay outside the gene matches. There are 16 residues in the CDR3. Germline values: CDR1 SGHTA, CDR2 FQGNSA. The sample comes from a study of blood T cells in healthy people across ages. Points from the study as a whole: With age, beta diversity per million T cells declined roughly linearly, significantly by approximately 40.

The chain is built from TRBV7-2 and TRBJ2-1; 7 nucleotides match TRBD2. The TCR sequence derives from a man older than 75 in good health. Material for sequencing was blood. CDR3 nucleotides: TGTGCCAGCAGCTTACGATCTAGCGGAGGCGCTGATGAGCAGTTCTTC. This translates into CASSLRSSGGADEQFF.